The 24 T cell receptor beta chains reported below all come from one sample, sequenced in a study of HIV-infected patients and healthy controls. cDNA was made from approximately 0.55 ug RNA using alpha and beta constant primers. Alpha and beta chain libraries were made separately by chain-specific third strand synthesis with multiplexing indices. TCRdb ran MiXCR on the 5' RACE reads and lists one entry per CDR3 protein. The sample has about 10,000 distinct CDR3 sequences; over 7% are singletons. Whole blood was used without fractionation, so all unsorted peripheral T cells were included. Sequenced sample: blood. The receptors shown here come from an adult in good health.

This clonotype was found many times. The chain recombines TRBV29-1 with TRBJ2-3, with 8 bases matching TRBD2. Unmatched junction bases numbered 11, after V lost 7 bases and J lost 2 bases. Germline CDR1 and CDR2: SQVTM and ANQGSEA. The length of the CDR3 is 15 residues. The CDR3 loop reads CSATWREAFTDTQYF. As DNA, the CDR3 is TGCAGCGCGACGTGGCGGGAGGCTTTCACAGATACGCAGTATTTT.

The gene calls are TRBV12-3 or TRBV12-4 and TRBJ2-1, with no clear D. With 6 bases removed from V and 0 bases from J, the gap between germline ends came to 21 bases. The CDR3 contains 18 residues. DNA for the CDR3: TGTGCCAGCAGCCCGCTTTTGGCAGGCCGAAACTCCTACAATGAGCAGTTCTTC. Amino acid sequence: CASSPLLAGRNSYNEQFF.

This clonotype was recorded many times. This chain joins TRBV5-1 and TRBJ2-1, with 9 bases identical to TRBD1. V lost 0 bases to trimming and J lost 7 bases; unmatched junction nucleotides: 8. Germline lookup yields CDR1 SGHRS and CDR2 YFSETQ. The CDR3 is made up of 16 amino acids. In DNA form, the CDR3 reads TGCGCCAGCAGCTTGGCCGGGACAGGGAACGGGAATGAGCAGTTCTTC. Translating gives CASSLAGTGNGNEQFF.

This clonotype is medium-sized in the sample. The rearrangement joins TRBV6-2 or TRBV6-3 to TRBJ2-7; TRBD2 might be the D (5 bases). The V and J ends lost 11 bases and 0 bases respectively, with 17 bases between them. The CDR3 is 14 residues long. Germline CDR1 and CDR2: MNHEY and SVGEGT. This chain's CDR3 is CASRPSGSSYEQYF. CDR3 sequence (DNA): TGTGCCTCCCGACCCTCGGGAAGCTCCTACGAGCAGTACTTC.

This clonotype was observed at least ten times. The CDR3 protein is CASSHLDTIYF. The CDR3 DNA reads as TGTGCCAGTAGTCACCTCGACACCATATATTTT. The chain couples TRBV19 to TRBJ1-3; no definite D call. The CDR3 runs 11 residues. The germline V gene encodes CDR1 LNHDA and CDR2 SQIVND (reference sequence). V lost 5 bases and J 8 bases, leaving 7 bases between the germline ends.

This rearrangement joins TRBV15 to TRBJ2-3; perhaps TRBD1 as D (5 bases). Germline V CDR1 and CDR2: LNHNV, YYDKDF (reference sequence). The CDR3 runs 16 residues. Trimming removed 4 bases at V and 2 bases at J, with 16 bases between. The CDR3 is CATSKSKGLSTDTQYF. CDR3 bases: TGTGCCACCAGCAAGAGCAAGGGGCTCTCCACAGATACGCAGTATTTT.

This clonotype is medium-sized in the sample. The chain couples TRBV7-9 to TRBJ2-1; 7 bases line up with TRBD1. V shed 7 bases, J shed 9 bases, and the junction held 9 bases outside the gene matches. The CDR3 extends over 13 amino acids. Germline values: CDR1 SEHNR, CDR2 FQNEAQ (reference sequence). In DNA form, the CDR3 reads TGTGCCAGCAAACGTACAGGGGCCCCTGAGCAGTTCTTC. Translation gives CASKRTGAPEQFF.

In its sample, this clonotype ranks as medium-sized. J is TRBJ2-5 and V is TRBV7-2, with 7 bases matching TRBD2. There are 15 residues in the CDR3. Trimming at V came to 5 bases and at J to 2 bases, leaving 8 bases not matched to a gene. Germline lookup yields CDR1 SGHTA and CDR2 FQGNSA. CDR3 region: CASSPWAGEQETQYF. In DNA form, the CDR3 reads TGTGCCAGCAGCCCATGGGCGGGGGAGCAAGAGACCCAGTACTTC.

This clonotype was counted at least ten times. The chain is built from TRBV6-5 and TRBJ2-4, with D hard to call. CDR1 MNHEY and CDR2 SVGAGI come from the germline V gene. Trimming pared 0 bases from V and 7 bases from J, leaving 7 bases between. CDR3 length equals 13 residues. The CDR3 DNA reads as TGTGCCAGCAGTTACTCTGCTGGGAACATTCAGTACTTC. Amino acids: CASSYSAGNIQYF.

In its sample, this clonotype is medium-sized. The chain recombines TRBV28 with TRBJ2-3; 10 positions agree with TRBD2. In germline, CDR1 is MDHEN, CDR2 SYDVKM. V dropped 8 bases and J dropped 0; count of bases not matched to a gene: 14. This CDR3 spans 18 amino acids. This CDR3 is CASEWEASGRYSTDTQYF. The CDR3 DNA is TGTGCCAGCGAGTGGGAGGCTAGCGGGAGATATAGCACAGATACGCAGTATTTT.

By sample share, this clonotype is medium-sized. The gene calls are TRBV5-4 and TRBJ2-7; TRBD1 matches at 7 bases. The CDR3 totals 14 residues. The trim removed 0 bases at V and 3 bases at J, leaving 3 bases unmatched. Germline V gives CDR1 SGHNT, CDR2 YYREEE (reference sequence). This CDR3 reads CASSLGDSSYEQYF. As DNA, the CDR3 is TGTGCCAGCAGCTTGGGGGACAGCAGCTACGAGCAGTACTTC.

By proportion, this clonotype is medium-sized (0.01 to 0.1%). V is TRBV25-1 and J is TRBJ2-7; 7 bases match TRBD1. Trimming at V came to 4 bases and at J to 2 bases, leaving 5 bases not matched to a gene. The CDR3 has 14 amino acids. Germline CDR1 MGHDK, CDR2 SYGVNS. The CDR3 DNA reads as TGTGCCAGCAGTGCCGACAGGGCCCCCTACGAGCAGTACTTC. Protein product: CASSADRAPYEQYF.

This clonotype is medium-sized in the sample. V is TRBV19 and J is TRBJ2-5; possible D gene TRBD2, 5 bases. The CDR3 spans 13 residues. Germline V CDR1 and CDR2: LNHDA, SQIVND (reference sequence). V lost 8 bases and J lost 4, with 14 bases in between. The CDR3 is CASAGLGGETQYF. DNA of the CDR3: TGTGCCAGTGCTGGGCTCGGAGGAGAGACCCAGTACTTC.

This clonotype was detected many times. This rearrangement joins TRBV19 to TRBJ1-4; 7 bases line up with TRBD1. The germline CDR1 and CDR2 sequences are LNHDA and SQIVND (reference sequence). V was clipped by 8 bases and J by 0 bases; unmatched bases: 3. The CDR3 runs to 14 residues. CDR3 sequence (DNA): TGTGCCAGTGGACAGGCCGCAACTAATGAAAAACTGTTTTTT. It translates to CASGQAATNEKLFF.

The chain has TRBV7-8 and TRBJ2-7; 9 nucleotides line up with TRBD1. This CDR3 region has 17 residues. Trimming took 5 bases from V and 4 from J; bases not matched to a gene: 15. In germline, CDR1 is SGHVS, CDR2 FQNEAQ. For the CDR3, the DNA is TGTGCCAGCAGCCTCAACACGGACAGGGGAAGGATATACGAGCAGTACTTC. This gives the protein CASSLNTDRGRIYEQYF.

This clonotype has a count of ten or more. This chain uses TRBV5-1 with TRBJ1-1; no clear D gene. This CDR3 is 15 amino acids long. Trimming removed 0 bases at V and 0 bases at J, with 9 bases between. Germline lookup yields CDR1 SGHRS and CDR2 YFSETQ. Here the CDR3 reads CASSLAGGMNTEAFF. CDR3 nucleotide sequence: TGCGCCAGCAGCTTGGCTGGTGGGATGAACACTGAAGCTTTCTTT.

This clonotype was recorded many times. J is TRBJ1-5 and V is TRBV30; tentatively, D is TRBD1 (5 bases). V shed 0 bases and J shed 7 bases, with 16 bases lying between them. Germline CDR1 reads GTSNPN; CDR2 reads SVGIG (reference sequence). CDR3 size: 15 residues. The CDR3 region is CAWSVRGHVDQPQHF. The DNA for the CDR3 is TGTGCCTGGAGTGTCCGTGGACATGTCGACCAGCCCCAGCATTTT.

This clonotype was detected ten times or more. The chain couples TRBV6-2 or TRBV6-3 to TRBJ2-1, with 10 bases matching TRBD1. The V segment lost 3 bases and the J segment 8 bases; nucleotides outside the gene matches: 13. CDR1 is MNHEY, CDR2 SVGEGT, per germline. This CDR3 region has 17 residues. The CDR3 DNA sequence: TGTGCCAGCAGTTATGCGCCGGGACAGGGGACTCGGCATGAGCAGTTCTTC. Translation gives CASSYAPGQGTRHEQFF.

The chain uses TRBV5-1 and TRBJ2-5; a possible D gene is TRBD2 (7 bases). CDR3 length: 12 residues. Per germline, CDR1 SGHRS and CDR2 YFSETQ. Trimming pared 6 bases from V and 3 bases from J, leaving 9 bases between. The CDR3 sequence: CASIGGEETQYF. The CDR3 coding sequence is TGCGCCAGCATAGGGGGGGAAGAGACCCAGTACTTC. Full variable domain (outside the CDR3, taken from reference TRBV5-1 and TRBJ2-5): KAGVTQTPRYLIKTRGQQVTLSCSPISGHRSVSWYQQTPGQGLQFLFEYFSETQRNKGNFPGRFSGRQFSNSRSEMNVSTLELGDSALYLCASIGGEETQYFGPGTRLLVL.

V is TRBV7-3 and J is TRBJ1-5; D not resolved. V was clipped by 2 bases and J by 7 bases, with 6 bases between them. Germline V gene lookup returns CDR1 SGHTA and CDR2 FQGTGA. This CDR3 is built from 12 residues. CDR3 coding DNA: TGTGCCAGCAGCTTAGTTCGGCAGCCCCAGCATTTT. This translates into CASSLVRQPQHF.

This clonotype was seen at least ten times. This chain connects TRBV25-1 to TRBJ1-5; 10 nucleotides line up with TRBD1. The CDR3 is 14 residues long. J was trimmed by 5 bases and V by 6 bases; bases with no gene match: 4. Germline CDR1 MGHDK, CDR2 SYGVNS. The CDR3 loop reads CASRGTGDHQPQHF. The CDR3 bases are TGTGCCAGCAGAGGGACAGGGGACCATCAGCCCCAGCATTTT.

By its share, this clonotype is medium-sized. The chain links TRBV6-5 to TRBJ1-2, with TRBD1 identical over 8 bases. The CDR3 totals 15 residues. Losses at the gene ends were 6 bases for V and 7 bases for J; bases not matched to a gene: 13. Per germline, CDR1 MNHEY and CDR2 SVGAGI. The CDR3 here is CASRTGEKESAGYTF. Written as DNA, the CDR3 is TGTGCCAGCAGGACAGGGGAAAAAGAGTCAGCTGGCTACACCTTC.

The chain has TRBV6-5 and TRBJ1-1; a possible D gene is TRBD1 (5 bases). The CDR3 is made up of 14 amino acids. Germline V CDR1 and CDR2: MNHEY, SVGAGI. Trimming took 2 bases from V and 4 from J, leaving 11 bases between them. The CDR3 region is CASSYRGEGTEAFF. The DNA of the CDR3 is TGTGCCAGCAGTTACAGAGGGGAAGGCACTGAAGCTTTCTTT.

This clonotype has a count of ten or more. V gene TRBV28 combines with J gene TRBJ1-2, with TRBD1 matching 7 bases. The germline V gene encodes CDR1 MDHEN and CDR2 SYDVKM. With V trimmed by 7 bases and J by 7 bases, 12 bases remained unmatched. The CDR3 is 14 amino acids. The CDR3 sequence is CASTGAGGGRGYTF. The DNA of the CDR3 is TGTGCCAGCACGGGAGCAGGGGGGGGCCGTGGCTACACCTTC.